Below, one T cell receptor (beta chain) is given with its context. The CDR3 runs to 15 residues. Germline values: CDR1 SGHRS, CDR2 YFSETQ. J gave up 3 bases and V 2 bases, and 3 bases lay outside the gene matches. TCRdb re-analysed the 5' RACE reads in MiXCR, keeping a single row per CDR3 protein. The sample lists under 700,000 distinct CDR3 sequences; approximately 16% were seen once. These data originate in a study of T cells after yellow fever vaccination. Across the whole study: The authors prepared low-cell-number fractions using SMART-Seq v4 Ultra Low Input.

This chain links TRBV5-1 with TRBJ1-2; 11 positions agree with TRBD1. The source material was PBMCs, sampled 5 days after the first yellow fever vaccination. The sequence derives from a man between 18 and 35 years old who received the YFV17D yellow fever vaccine. The CDR3 DNA follows: TGCGCCAGCAGCTTAAAGGGACAGGGGGACTATGGCTACACCTTC. Translating it yields CASSLKGQGDYGYTF. The full variable domain, its missing parts supplied by reference TRBV5-1 and TRBJ1-2, is KAGVTQTPRYLIKTRGQQVTLSCSPISGHRSVSWYQQTPGQGLQFLFEYFSETQRNKGNFPGRFSGRQFSNSRSEMNVSTLELGDSALYLCASSLKGQGDYGYTFGSGTRLTVV.